This TCR beta chain was recorded in a study of Graves' ophthalmopathy and Graves' hyperthyroidism. Hyperthyroidism showing no ophthalmopathy within 18 months of follow-up was stable. This clonotype showed up many times. Investigators amplified TCR beta CDR3 regions from RNA transcripts. In the first round, RT-PCR was carried out with HTBI primers, and a multiplex PCR formed the second round. MiXCR, run by TCRdb on the multiplex PCR reads, gives a single entry per CDR3 protein. The sample lists just over 400,000 distinct CDR3 sequences, roughly 21% occurring once. The CDR3 is made up of 13 amino acids. Trimming removed 6 bases from V and 2 bases from J, with 10 bases in between. Germline V gene lookup returns CDR1 MNHEY and CDR2 SVGEGT.

The chain recombines TRBV6-2 or TRBV6-3 with TRBJ2-5, with no clear D. The receptor's source is a woman aged 18 to 35 with stable Graves' hyperthyroidism. Sample: peripheral blood. Written as DNA, the CDR3 is TGTGCCAGCAGCTACGTGGGACAAGAGACCCAGTACTTC. This sequence encodes CASSYVGQETQYF.